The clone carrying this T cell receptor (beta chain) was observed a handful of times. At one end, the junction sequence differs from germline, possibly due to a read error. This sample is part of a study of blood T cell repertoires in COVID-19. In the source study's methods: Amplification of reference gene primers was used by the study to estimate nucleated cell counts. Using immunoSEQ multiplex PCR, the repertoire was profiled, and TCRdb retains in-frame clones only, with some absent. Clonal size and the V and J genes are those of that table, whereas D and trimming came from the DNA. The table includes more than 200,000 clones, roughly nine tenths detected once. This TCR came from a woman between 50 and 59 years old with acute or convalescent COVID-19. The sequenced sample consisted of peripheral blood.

The DNA of the CDR3 is TGCGGGACAGAAAACACTGAAGCTTTCTTT. This sequence encodes CGTENTEAFF. The chain joins TRBV7-9 to TRBJ1-1; 7 bases agree with TRBD1. There are 10 residues in the CDR3. From germline, CDR1 is SEHNR and CDR2 FQNEAQ (reference sequence). The full variable domain, rest sourced from reference TRBV7-9 and TRBJ1-1, is DTGVSQNPRHKITKRGQNVTFRCDPISEHNRLYWYRQTLGQGPEFLTYFQNEAQLEKSRLLSDRFSAERPKGSFSTLEIQRTEQGDSAMYLCGTENTEAFFGQGTRLTVV.